What follows are 17 T cell receptor beta chains derived from one specimen sequenced in a study of blood T cells in healthy people across ages. Sample-barcoded 5' priming and a J-beta primer mix drove a second PCR of roughly 7 to 11 cycles. MiXCR, applied by TCRdb to the 5' RACE reads, yields one record per CDR3 protein. The table has some 1.5 million distinct CDR3 sequences, about 28% seen once. Sequencing was performed on blood. The receptor source for this set is a woman under 40 in good health.

This clonotype has at least ten counts. The chain recombines TRBV20-1 with TRBJ2-1; tentatively, D is TRBD2 (5 bases). This CDR3 is 13 amino acids long. The V end lost 3 bases, the J end lost 4 bases, and 10 bases lay between the germline ends. Germline CDR1 DFQATT, CDR2 SNEGSKA (reference sequence). CDR3 protein: CSASSGFYNEQFF. The CDR3 DNA is TGCAGTGCTAGCTCGGGATTTTACAATGAGCAGTTCTTC.

This clonotype was counted only a few times. This chain uses TRBV7-9 with TRBJ1-6; tentative D call: TRBD1 (5 bases). V lost 4 bases to trimming and J lost 6 bases, with 10 bases between them. Germline assignment: CDR1 SEHNR and CDR2 FQNEAQ (reference sequence). The CDR3 runs to 14 residues. This CDR3 reads CASSSWDGNSPLHF. CDR3 in DNA: TGTGCCAGCAGCTCCTGGGACGGTAATTCACCCCTCCACTTT. The full variable domain, its missing parts supplied by reference TRBV7-9 and TRBJ1-6, is DTGVSQNPRHKITKRGQNVTFRCDPISEHNRLYWYRQTLGQGPEFLTYFQNEAQLEKSRLLSDRFSAERPKGSFSTLEIQRTEQGDSAMYLCASSSWDGNSPLHFGNGTRLTVT.

The CDR3 reads CASSQPLGRAVNQPQHF. In nucleotides, the CDR3 is TGCGCCAGCAGCCAACCCTTGGGAAGGGCTGTAAATCAGCCCCAGCATTTT. The V and J genes are TRBV4-1 and TRBJ1-5; D gene uncertain. V was cut by 2 bases and J by 4 bases, with 18 bases left in between. From germline, CDR1 is MGHRA and CDR2 YSYEKL. There are 17 residues in the CDR3.

The J gene is TRBJ2-7, the V gene TRBV18, with D uncertain. Trimming took off 4 bases at V and 3 bases at J, with 13 bases between the two ends. This CDR3 is built from 14 residues. Germline loops: CDR1 KGHSH, CDR2 LQKENI. CDR3: CASSQASQSYEQYF. CDR3 nucleotide sequence: TGTGCCAGCTCACAAGCAAGCCAGAGCTACGAGCAGTACTTC.

This clonotype was seen just once. The rearrangement joins TRBV19 to TRBJ2-7; TRBD2 aligns across 11 bases. With 7 bases clipped from V and 2 bases from J, the junction kept 4 bases outside the gene matches. From germline, CDR1 is LNHDA and CDR2 SQIVND (reference sequence). The CDR3 length is 14 residues. In nucleotides, the CDR3 is TGTGCCAGTAAAGAGACTAGCGGGACCTACGAGCAGTACTTC. Residues: CASKETSGTYEQYF.

This clonotype was detected only a few times. The chain is built from TRBV9 and TRBJ1-5, with 7 bases lining up with TRBD1. Germline-derived CDR1 and CDR2 are SGDLS and YYNGEE. The CDR3 spans 15 residues. V gave up 4 bases and J gave up 0 bases; unmatched junction bases: 4. CDR3 in DNA: TGTGCCAGCAGCTCAGGGGACAGTAGCAATCAGCCCCAGCATTTT. This translates into CASSSGDSSNQPQHF.

The rearrangement uses TRBV2 and TRBJ2-3, with D uncertain. Germline V gene lookup returns CDR1 SNHLY and CDR2 FYNNEI. Between the trimmed V and J ends, which lost 4 bases and 4 bases, there was a span of 9 bases. This CDR3 contains 13 residues. CDR3 nucleotide sequence: TGTGCCAGCAGTGTGGCCGCATCAGATACGCAGTATTTT. Its protein is CASSVAASDTQYF.

V usage is TRBV5-1 and J usage is TRBJ2-1; TRBD1 matches at 8 bases. Germline V gene lookup returns CDR1 SGHRS and CDR2 YFSETQ. V shed 9 bases, J shed 8 bases, and the junction held 13 bases outside the gene matches. This CDR3 is 14 amino acids long. DNA for the CDR3: TGCGCCACTAAACCGGGACAGGATTTTCATGAGCAGTTCTTC. Translation: CATKPGQDFHEQFF.

This chain links TRBV4-2 with TRBJ1-5; D ambiguous. The CDR3 runs 14 residues. Trimming cost V 0 bases and J 5 bases, with 8 bases left between them. The germline V gene has CDR1 LGHNA and CDR2 YNFKEQ. CDR3 nucleotide sequence: TGTGCCAGCAGCCAAGACCAAAGGGATCAGCCCCAGCATTTT. Translated: CASSQDQRDQPQHF.

Turning to this clonotype: As the CDR3 is not closed by the conserved phenylalanine or tryptophan, this likely results from a read error. The V and J genes are TRBV9 and TRBJ2-3; D ambiguous. The CDR3 has 14 residues. V dropped 3 bases and J dropped 4 bases, with 12 bases sitting between them. The germline gives CDR1 SGDLS, CDR2 YYNGEE. The CDR3 DNA reads as TGTGCCAGCAGCGCACGATGGGCCGCAGATACGCAGTATCTT. Its protein product is CASSARWAADTQYL.

The chain recombines TRBV7-9 with TRBJ1-6, with 9 positions matching TRBD1. The germline V gene has CDR1 SEHNR and CDR2 FQNEAQ (reference sequence). There are 14 residues in the CDR3. With 5 bases clipped from V and 8 bases from J, the junction kept 4 bases outside the gene matches. The CDR3 DNA reads as TGTGCCAGCAGCGCCGGGACAGGGTATTCACCCCTCCACTTT. Translating it yields CASSAGTGYSPLHF. Variable domain in full (rest from reference TRBV7-9 and TRBJ1-6): DTGVSQNPRHKITKRGQNVTFRCDPISEHNRLYWYRQTLGQGPEFLTYFQNEAQLEKSRLLSDRFSAERPKGSFSTLEIQRTEQGDSAMYLCASSAGTGYSPLHFGNGTRLTVT.

The rearrangement joins TRBV25-1 to TRBJ2-3, with D maybe TRBD2 (7 bases). Germline V lookup: CDR1 MGHDK, CDR2 SYGVNS. This CDR3 region has 15 residues. V dropped 3 bases and J dropped 2 bases, with 12 bases sitting between them. In DNA, the CDR3 is TGTGCCAGCAGTGACTCCGGGGGGCCCACAGATACGCAGTATTTT. This codes for CASSDSGGPTDTQYF. Full variable domain (remainder filled in from reference TRBV25-1 and TRBJ2-3): EADIYQTPRYLVIGTGKKITLECSQTMGHDKMYWYQQDPGMELHLIHYSYGVNSTEKGDLSSESTVSRIRTEHFPLTLESARPSHTSQYLCASSDSGGPTDTQYFGPGTRLTVL.

This clonotype turned up a few times. J is TRBJ2-1 and V is TRBV18, with D perhaps matching TRBD2 (6 bases). V lost 2 bases, J lost 8 bases, and 7 bases lay in between. CDR1 and CDR2 from the germline V gene are KGHSH and LQKENI. The CDR3 loop spans 12 amino acids. The CDR3: CASSPGRYEQFF. The DNA for the CDR3 is TGTGCCAGCTCACCAGGGAGGTATGAGCAGTTCTTC.

The sample holds many counts of this clonotype. The chain employs TRBV27 and TRBJ2-1; TRBD2 agrees at 10 bases. J was trimmed by 6 bases and V by 1 base; bases with no gene match: 3. The CDR3 is 15 residues long. CDR1 MNHEY and CDR2 SMNVEV come from the germline V gene (reference sequence). The CDR3 sequence: CASSLWTSGSNEQFF. DNA for the CDR3: TGTGCCAGCAGTTTATGGACTAGCGGAAGCAATGAGCAGTTCTTC.

Details on this clonotype: A much larger clone lies one base from this, so it may be a read error. The chain carries TRBV20-1 and TRBJ2-4, with a weak D call TRBD2 (5 bases). The germline CDR1 and CDR2 sequences are DFQATT and SNEGSKA (reference sequence). Trimming took 3 bases from V and 13 from J, leaving 25 bases between them. The CDR3 has 15 residues. The CDR3 region is CSARARAHSYNEQYF. In DNA form, the CDR3 reads TGCAGTGCTAGGGCGAGGGCCCATTCCTACAATGAGCAGTACTTC.

V and J are TRBV20-1 and TRBJ2-4, with 14 bases that match TRBD2. The end of the DNA aligns better with TRBJ2-7, so the J call may be wrong. This CDR3 has 15 residues. From germline, CDR1 is DFQATT and CDR2 SNEGSKA (reference sequence). The chain's CDR3 is CSADTGTSGRHEQYF. The CDR3 nucleotides read TGCAGTGCAGATACCGGGACTAGCGGGAGACACGAGCAGTACTTC.

The chain employs TRBV18 and TRBJ2-7; 8 positions agree with TRBD2. Germline V CDR1 and CDR2: KGHSH, LQKENI. This CDR3 is 15 amino acids long. Germline trimming cut 4 bases from V and 3 bases from J; bases unmatched to any gene: 8. In DNA form, the CDR3 reads TGTGCCAGCTCACTGACGGGACTAGAAATCTACGAGCAGTACTTC. Protein sequence: CASSLTGLEIYEQYF.